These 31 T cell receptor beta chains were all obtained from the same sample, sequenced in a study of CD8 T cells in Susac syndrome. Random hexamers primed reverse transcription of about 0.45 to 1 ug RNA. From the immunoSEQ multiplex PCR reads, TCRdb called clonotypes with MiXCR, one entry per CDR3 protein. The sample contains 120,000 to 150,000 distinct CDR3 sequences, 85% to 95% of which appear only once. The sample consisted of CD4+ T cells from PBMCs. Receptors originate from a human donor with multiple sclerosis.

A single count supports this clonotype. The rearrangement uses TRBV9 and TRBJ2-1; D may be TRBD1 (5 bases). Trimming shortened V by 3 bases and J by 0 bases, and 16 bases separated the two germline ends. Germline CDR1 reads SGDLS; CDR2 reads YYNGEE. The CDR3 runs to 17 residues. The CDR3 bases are TGTGCCAGCAGCGCTGTTTTTCCAAGGGGCTCCTACAATGAGCAGTTCTTC. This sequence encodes CASSAVFPRGSYNEQFF.

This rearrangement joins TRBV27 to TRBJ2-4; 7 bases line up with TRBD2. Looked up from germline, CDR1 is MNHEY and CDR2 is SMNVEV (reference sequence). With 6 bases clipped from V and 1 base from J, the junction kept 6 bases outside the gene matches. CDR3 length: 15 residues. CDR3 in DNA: TGTGCCAGCAGACCGGGGAGGGCGGCCAAAAACATTCAGTACTTC. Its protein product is CASRPGRAAKNIQYF.

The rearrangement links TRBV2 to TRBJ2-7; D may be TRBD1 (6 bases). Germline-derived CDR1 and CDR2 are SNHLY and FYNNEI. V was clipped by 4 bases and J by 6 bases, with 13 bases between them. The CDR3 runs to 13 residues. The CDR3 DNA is TGTGCCAGCAGTGTCGGGCAGGGGTCCGAGCAGTACTTC. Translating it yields CASSVGQGSEQYF.

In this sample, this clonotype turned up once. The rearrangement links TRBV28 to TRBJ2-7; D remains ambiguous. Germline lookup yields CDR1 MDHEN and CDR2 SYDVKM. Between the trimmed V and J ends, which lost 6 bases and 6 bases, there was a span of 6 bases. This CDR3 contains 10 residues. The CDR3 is CASSRSEQYF. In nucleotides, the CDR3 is TGTGCCAGCAGCCGTTCCGAGCAGTACTTC.

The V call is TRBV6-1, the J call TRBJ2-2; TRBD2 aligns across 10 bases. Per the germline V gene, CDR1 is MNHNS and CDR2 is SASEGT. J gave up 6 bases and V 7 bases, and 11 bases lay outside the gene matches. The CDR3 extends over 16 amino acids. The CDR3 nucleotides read TGTGCCAGCAAATTCGGGACTAGCGTAAGTCCCGGGGAGCTGTTTTTT. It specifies CASKFGTSVSPGELFF.

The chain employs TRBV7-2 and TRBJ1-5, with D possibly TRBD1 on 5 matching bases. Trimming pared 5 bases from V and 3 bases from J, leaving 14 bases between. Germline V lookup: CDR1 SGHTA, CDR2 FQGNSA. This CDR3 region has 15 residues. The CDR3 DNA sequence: TGTGCCAGCAGCGATCTACAGGCTATCAATCAGCCCCAGCATTTT. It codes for CASSDLQAINQPQHF.

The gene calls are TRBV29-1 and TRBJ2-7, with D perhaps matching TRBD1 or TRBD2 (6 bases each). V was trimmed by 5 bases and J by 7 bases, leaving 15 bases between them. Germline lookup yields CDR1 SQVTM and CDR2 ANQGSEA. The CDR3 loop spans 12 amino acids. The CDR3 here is CSVLGGSEEQYF. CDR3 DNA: TGCAGCGTTTTAGGGGGGTCGGAGGAGCAGTACTTC.

The CDR3 region has the DNA TGTGCCAGCAGTTCCTTTCAGGGGAACACTGAAGCTTTCTTT. Amino acid sequence: CASSSFQGNTEAFF. This chain connects TRBV27 to TRBJ1-1; D perhaps matches TRBD1 (5 bases). The CDR3 totals 14 residues. Per the germline V gene, CDR1 is MNHEY and CDR2 is SMNVEV (reference sequence). V shed 4 bases and J shed 1 base, with 10 bases lying between them.

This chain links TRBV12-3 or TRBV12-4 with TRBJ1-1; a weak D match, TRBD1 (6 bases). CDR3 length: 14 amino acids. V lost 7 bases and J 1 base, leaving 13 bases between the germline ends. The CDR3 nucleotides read TGTGCCAGCAATGGACAGTCAAAGAACACTGAAGCTTTCTTT. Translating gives CASNGQSKNTEAFF.

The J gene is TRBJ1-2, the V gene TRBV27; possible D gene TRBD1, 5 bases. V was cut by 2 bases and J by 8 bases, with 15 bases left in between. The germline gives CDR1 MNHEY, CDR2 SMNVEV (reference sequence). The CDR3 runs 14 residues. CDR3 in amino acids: CASSLSRVRDGYTF. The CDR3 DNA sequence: TGTGCCAGCAGTTTAAGTAGGGTTCGGGACGGCTACACCTTC.

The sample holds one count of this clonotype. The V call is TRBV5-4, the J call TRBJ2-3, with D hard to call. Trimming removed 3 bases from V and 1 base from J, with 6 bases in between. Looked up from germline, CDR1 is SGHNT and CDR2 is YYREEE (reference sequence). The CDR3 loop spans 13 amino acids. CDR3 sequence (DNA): TGTGCCAGCAGCTCCCGCCGCACAGATACGCAGTATTTT. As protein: CASSSRRTDTQYF.

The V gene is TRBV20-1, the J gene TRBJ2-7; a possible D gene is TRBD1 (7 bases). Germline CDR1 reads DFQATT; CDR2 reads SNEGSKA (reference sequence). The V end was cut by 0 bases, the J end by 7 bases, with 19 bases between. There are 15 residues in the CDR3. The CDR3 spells CSARDQGRGVKEQYF. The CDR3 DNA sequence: TGCAGTGCTAGAGATCAGGGCAGGGGGGTGAAGGAGCAGTACTTC.

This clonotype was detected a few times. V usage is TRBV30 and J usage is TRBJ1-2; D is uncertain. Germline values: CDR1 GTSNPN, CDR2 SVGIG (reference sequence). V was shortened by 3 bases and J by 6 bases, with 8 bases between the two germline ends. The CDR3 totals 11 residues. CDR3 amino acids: CAWSRWDGYTF. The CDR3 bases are TGTGCCTGGAGCCGATGGGATGGCTACACCTTC.

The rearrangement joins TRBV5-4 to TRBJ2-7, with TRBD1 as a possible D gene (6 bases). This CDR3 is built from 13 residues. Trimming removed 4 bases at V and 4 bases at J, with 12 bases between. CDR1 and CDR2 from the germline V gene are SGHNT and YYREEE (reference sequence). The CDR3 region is CASSSGQRYEQYF. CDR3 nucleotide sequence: TGTGCCAGCAGCAGCGGACAGCGGTACGAGCAGTACTTC.

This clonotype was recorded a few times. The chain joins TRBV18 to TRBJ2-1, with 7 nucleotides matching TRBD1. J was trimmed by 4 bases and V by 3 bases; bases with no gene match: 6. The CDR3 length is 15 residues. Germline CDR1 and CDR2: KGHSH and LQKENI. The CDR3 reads CASSPRDRLYNEQFF. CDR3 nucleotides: TGTGCCAGCTCACCTCGGGACAGACTATACAATGAGCAGTTCTTC.

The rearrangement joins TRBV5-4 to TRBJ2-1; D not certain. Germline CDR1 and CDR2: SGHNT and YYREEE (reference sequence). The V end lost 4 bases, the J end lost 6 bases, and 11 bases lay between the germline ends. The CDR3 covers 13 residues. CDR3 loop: CASSKGPGNEQFF. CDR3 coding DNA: TGTGCCAGCAGCAAAGGTCCCGGCAATGAGCAGTTCTTC.

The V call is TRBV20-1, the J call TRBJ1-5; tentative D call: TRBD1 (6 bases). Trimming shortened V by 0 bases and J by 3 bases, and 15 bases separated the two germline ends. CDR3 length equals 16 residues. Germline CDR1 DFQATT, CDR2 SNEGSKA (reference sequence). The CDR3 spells CSARDRRRGVNQPQHF. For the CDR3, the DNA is TGCAGTGCTAGAGATCGACGGAGGGGGGTCAATCAGCCCCAGCATTTT.

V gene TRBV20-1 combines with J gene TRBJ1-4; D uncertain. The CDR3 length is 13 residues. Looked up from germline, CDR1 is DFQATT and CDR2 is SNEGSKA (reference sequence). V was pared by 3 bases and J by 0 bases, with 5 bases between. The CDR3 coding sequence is TGCAGTGCTAGGGAGACAACTAATGAAAAACTGTTTTTT. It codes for CSARETTNEKLFF.

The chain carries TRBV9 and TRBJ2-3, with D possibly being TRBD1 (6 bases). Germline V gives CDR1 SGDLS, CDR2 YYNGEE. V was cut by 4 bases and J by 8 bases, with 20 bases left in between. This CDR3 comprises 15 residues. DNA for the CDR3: TGTGCCAGCAGCCCAGACGGCGGGCCCAGGGGTACGCAGTATTTT. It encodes CASSPDGGPRGTQYF.

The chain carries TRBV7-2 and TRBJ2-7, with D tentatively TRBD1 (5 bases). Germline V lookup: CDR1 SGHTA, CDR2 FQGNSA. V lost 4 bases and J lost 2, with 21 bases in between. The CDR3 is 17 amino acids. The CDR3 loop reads CASSYVGPRSKTYEQYF. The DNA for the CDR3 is TGTGCCAGCAGCTACGTGGGGCCCCGAAGTAAGACCTACGAGCAGTACTTC.

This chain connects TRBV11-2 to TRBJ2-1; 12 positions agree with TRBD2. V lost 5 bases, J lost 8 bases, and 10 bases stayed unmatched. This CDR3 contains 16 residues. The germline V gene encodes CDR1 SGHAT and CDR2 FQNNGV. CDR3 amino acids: CASSVVLAGGADEQFF. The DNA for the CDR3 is TGTGCCAGCAGCGTAGTTCTAGCGGGAGGGGCCGATGAGCAGTTCTTC. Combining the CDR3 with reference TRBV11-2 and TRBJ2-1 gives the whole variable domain EAGVAQSPRYKIIEKRQSVAFWCNPISGHATLYWYQQILGQGPKLLIQFQNNGVVDDSQLPKDRFSAERLKGVDSTLKIQPAKLEDSAVYLCASSVVLAGGADEQFFGPGTRLTVL.

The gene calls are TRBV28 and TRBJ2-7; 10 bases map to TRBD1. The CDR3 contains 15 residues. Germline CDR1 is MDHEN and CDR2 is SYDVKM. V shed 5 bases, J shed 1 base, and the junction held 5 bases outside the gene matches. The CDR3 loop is CASSGTGAGSYEQYF. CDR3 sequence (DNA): TGTGCCAGCAGTGGGACAGGGGCCGGGTCCTACGAGCAGTACTTC.

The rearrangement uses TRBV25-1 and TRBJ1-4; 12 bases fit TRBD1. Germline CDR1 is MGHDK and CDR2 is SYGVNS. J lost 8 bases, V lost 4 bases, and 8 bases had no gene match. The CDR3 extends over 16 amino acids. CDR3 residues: CASSGTGTGGLEKLFF. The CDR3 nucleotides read TGTGCCAGCAGTGGAACCGGGACAGGGGGCTTAGAAAAACTGTTTTTT.

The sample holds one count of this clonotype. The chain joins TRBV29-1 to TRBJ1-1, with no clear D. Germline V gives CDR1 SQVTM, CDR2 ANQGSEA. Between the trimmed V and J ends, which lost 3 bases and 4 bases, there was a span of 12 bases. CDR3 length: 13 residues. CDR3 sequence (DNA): TGCAGCGTTGAGGGCAGGCGGGGCACTGAAGCTTTCTTT. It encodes CSVEGRRGTEAFF.

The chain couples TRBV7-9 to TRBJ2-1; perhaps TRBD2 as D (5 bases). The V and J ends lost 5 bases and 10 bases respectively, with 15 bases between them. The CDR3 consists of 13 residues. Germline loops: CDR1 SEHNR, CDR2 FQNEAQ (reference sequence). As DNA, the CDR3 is TGTGCCAGCAGCCCCTCCGGACTCGGAGAGCAGTTCTTC. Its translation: CASSPSGLGEQFF. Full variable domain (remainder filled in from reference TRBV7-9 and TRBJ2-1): DTGVSQNPRHKITKRGQNVTFRCDPISEHNRLYWYRQTLGQGPEFLTYFQNEAQLEKSRLLSDRFSAERPKGSFSTLEIQRTEQGDSAMYLCASSPSGLGEQFFGPGTRLTVL.

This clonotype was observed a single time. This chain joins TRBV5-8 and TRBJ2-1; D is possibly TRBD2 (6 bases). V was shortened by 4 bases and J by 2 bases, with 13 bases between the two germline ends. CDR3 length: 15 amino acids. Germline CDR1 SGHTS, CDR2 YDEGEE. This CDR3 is CASSRRRGTYNEQFF. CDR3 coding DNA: TGTGCCAGCAGCCGTCGACGGGGGACCTACAATGAGCAGTTCTTC.

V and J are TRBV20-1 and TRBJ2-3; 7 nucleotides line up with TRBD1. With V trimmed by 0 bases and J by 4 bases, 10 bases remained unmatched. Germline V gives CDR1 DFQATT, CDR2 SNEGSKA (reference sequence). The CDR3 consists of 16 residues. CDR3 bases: TGCAGTGCTAGAGACGTAGCCGGGACAGCAGCAGATACGCAGTATTTT. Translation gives CSARDVAGTAADTQYF.

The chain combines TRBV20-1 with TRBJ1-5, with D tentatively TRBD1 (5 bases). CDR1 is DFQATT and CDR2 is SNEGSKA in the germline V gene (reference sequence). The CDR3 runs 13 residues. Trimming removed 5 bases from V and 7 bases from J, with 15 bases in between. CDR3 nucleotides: TGCAGTGCTGGGGCCAGGGAGGGACAGCCCCAGCATTTT. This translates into CSAGAREGQPQHF.

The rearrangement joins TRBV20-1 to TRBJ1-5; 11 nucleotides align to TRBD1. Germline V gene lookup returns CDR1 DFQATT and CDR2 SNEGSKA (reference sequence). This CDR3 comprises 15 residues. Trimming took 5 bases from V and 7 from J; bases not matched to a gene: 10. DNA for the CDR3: TGCAGTGCTCCCAGGACAGGGGGCGCAGAGCAGCCCCAGCATTTT. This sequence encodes CSAPRTGGAEQPQHF.

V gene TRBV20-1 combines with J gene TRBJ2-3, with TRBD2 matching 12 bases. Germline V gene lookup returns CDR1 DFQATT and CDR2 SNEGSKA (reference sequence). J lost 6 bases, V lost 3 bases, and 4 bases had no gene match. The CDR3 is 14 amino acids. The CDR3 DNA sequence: TGCAGTGCTAGTATGCTAGCGGGAGGGGATACGCAGTATTTT. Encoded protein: CSASMLAGGDTQYF.

The CDR3, as DNA: TGCAGCTACGCCACCCATGGTGCGGGACTAGCAAGACACGAGCAGTACTTC. Its protein is CSYATHGAGLARHEQYF. The chain links TRBV20-1 to TRBJ2-7; 9 positions match TRBD2. In germline, CDR1 is DFQATT, CDR2 SNEGSKA (reference sequence). CDR3 length equals 17 residues.